This T cell receptor beta chain was recorded in a study of T-cell memory formation after mild COVID-19. On the study more broadly: TCR clusters mostly belonged to single donors. Study-level findings and limits: A balance of CD4 and CD8 characterized clones contracting day 15 to 85, whereas later expanders leaned CD4+. The authors did not confirm SARS-CoV-2 specificity of second-wave clones peaking day 37. Chiefly within CM and EM were the contracting CD4+ clones; CD8+ ones were within EMRA.

Regarding this clonotype: Its matching antigen is unknown.

The germline V gene has CDR1 SEHNR and CDR2 FQNEAQ (reference sequence). The CDR3 totals 18 residues. After removal of 4 bases from V and 2 bases from J, the junction contained 12 bases not matched to a gene. Each CDR3 protein is one row after TCRdb ran MiXCR on the 5' RACE reads. Among fewer than 300,000 distinct CDR3 sequences listed, around 15% were seen once. The specimen sequenced was PBMCs or a T cell subset sorted from them (not recorded which). V usage is TRBV7-9 and J usage is TRBJ2-1; 9 nucleotides align to TRBD2. The sequence was collected from a man aged 18 to 29 who had mild COVID-19 (a few samples of this study predate the infection). Cell type and time point are not known. The CDR3 region is CASSSPAVAGETYNEQFF. DNA of the CDR3: TGTGCCAGCAGCTCCCCTGCGGTAGCGGGGGAAACCTACAATGAGCAGTTCTTC.